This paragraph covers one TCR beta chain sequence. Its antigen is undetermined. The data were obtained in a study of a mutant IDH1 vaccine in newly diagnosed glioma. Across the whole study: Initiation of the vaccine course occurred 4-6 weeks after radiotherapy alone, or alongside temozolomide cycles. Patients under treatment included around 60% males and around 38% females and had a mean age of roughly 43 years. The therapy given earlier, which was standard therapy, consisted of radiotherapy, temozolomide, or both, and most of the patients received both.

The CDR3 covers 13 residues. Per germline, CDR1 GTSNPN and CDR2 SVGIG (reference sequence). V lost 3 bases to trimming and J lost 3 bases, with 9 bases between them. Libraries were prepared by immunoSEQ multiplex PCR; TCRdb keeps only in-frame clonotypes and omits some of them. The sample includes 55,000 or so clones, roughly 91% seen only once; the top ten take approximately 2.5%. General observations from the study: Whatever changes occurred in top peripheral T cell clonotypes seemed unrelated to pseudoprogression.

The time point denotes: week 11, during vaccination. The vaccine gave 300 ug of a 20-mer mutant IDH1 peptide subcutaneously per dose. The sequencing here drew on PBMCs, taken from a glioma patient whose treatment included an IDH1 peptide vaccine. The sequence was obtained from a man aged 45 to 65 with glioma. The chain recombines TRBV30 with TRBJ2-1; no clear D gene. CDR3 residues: CAWRWQNYNEQFF. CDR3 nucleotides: TGTGCCTGGAGGTGGCAGAACTACAATGAGCAGTTCTTC. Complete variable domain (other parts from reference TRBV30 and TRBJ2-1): SQTIHQWPATLVQPVGSPLSLECTVEGTSNPNLYWYRQAAGRGLQLLFYSVGIGQISSEVPQNLSASRPQDRQFILSSKKLLLSDSGFYLCAWRWQNYNEQFFGPGTRLTVL.